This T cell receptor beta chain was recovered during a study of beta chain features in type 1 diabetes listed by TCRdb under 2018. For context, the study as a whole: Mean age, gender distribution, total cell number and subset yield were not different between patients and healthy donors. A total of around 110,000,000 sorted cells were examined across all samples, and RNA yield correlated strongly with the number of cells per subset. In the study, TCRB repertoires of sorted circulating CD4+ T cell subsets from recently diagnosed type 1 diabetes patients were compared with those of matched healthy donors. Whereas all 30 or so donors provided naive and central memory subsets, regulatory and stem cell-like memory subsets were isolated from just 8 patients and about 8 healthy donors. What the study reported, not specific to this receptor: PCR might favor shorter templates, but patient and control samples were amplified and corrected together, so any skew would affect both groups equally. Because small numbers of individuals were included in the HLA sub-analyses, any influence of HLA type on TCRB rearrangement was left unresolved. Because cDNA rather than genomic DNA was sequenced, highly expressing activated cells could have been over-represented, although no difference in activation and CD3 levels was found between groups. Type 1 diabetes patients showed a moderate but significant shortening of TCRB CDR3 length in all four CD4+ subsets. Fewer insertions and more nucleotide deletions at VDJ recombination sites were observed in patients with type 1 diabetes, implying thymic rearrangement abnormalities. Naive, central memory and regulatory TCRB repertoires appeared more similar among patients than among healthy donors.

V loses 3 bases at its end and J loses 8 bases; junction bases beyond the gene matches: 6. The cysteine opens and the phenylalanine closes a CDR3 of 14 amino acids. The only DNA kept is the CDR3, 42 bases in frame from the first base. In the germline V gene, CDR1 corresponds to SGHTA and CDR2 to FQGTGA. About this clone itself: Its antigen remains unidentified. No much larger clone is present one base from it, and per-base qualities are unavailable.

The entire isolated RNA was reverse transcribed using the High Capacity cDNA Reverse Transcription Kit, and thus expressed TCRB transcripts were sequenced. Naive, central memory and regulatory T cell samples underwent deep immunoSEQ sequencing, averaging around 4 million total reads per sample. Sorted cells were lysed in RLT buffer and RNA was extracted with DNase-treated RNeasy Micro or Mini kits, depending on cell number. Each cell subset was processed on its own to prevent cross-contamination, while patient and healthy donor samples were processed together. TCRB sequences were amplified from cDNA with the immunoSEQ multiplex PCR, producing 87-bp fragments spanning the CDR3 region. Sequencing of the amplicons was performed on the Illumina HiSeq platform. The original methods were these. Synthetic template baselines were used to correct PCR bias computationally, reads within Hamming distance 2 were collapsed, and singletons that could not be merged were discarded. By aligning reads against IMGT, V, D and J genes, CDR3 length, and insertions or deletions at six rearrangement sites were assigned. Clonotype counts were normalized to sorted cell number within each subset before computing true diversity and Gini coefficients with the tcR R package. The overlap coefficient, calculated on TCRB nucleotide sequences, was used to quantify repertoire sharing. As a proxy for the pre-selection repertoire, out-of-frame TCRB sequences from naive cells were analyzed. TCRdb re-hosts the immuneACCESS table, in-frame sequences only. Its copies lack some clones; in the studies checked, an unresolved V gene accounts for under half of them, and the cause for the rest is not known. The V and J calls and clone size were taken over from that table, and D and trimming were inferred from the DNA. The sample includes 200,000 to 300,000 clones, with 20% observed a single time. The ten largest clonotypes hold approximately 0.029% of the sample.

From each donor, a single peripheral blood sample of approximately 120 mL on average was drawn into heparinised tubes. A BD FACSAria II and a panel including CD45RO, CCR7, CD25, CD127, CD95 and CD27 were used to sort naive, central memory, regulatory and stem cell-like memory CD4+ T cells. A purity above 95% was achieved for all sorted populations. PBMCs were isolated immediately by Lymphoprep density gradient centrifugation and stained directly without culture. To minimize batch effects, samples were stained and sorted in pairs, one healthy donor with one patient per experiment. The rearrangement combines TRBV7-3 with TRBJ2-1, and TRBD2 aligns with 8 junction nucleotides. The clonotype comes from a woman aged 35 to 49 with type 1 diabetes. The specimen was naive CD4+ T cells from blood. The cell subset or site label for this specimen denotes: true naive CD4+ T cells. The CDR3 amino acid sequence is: CASSFGGRWDEQFF. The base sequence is TGTGCCAGCAGCTTCGGCGGGAGGTGGGATGAGCAGTTCTTC.